Sequencing of this T cell receptor beta chain was carried out in a study of memory CD4+ T cells and cytomegalovirus serostatus. Study context: This sample comes from healthy Belgian adults, eight or nine CMV seropositive, around 26 seronegative.

The CDR3 is made up of 12 amino acids. Per germline, CDR1 SQVTM and CDR2 ANQGSEA. V dropped 3 bases and J dropped 7 bases, with 12 bases sitting between them. The protocol was immunoSEQ multiplex PCR, while the TCRdb copy is restricted to in-frame clones and leaves out a portion. The sample shows some 44,000 clones, more than 65% of them seen only once. Single viable CD3+CD4+CD8-CD45RO+ cells were sorted as the memory CD4+ T cells. Material for sequencing was memory CD4+ T cells from blood. The gene calls are TRBV29-1 and TRBJ2-5; perhaps TRBD2 as D (6 bases). The TCR originated in an adult in good health and CMV-seronegative. The DNA of the CDR3 is TGCAGCGTTGAGCTCCCCGGGGGGACCCAGTACTTC. This gives the protein CSVELPGGTQYF. Full variable domain (rest looked up from reference TRBV29-1 and TRBJ2-5): SAVISQKPSRDICQRGTSLTIQCQVDSQVTMMFWYRQQPGQSLTLIATANQGSEATYESGFVIDKFPISRPNLTFSTLTVSNMSPEDSSIYLCSVELPGGTQYFGPGTRLLVL.